Listed here are 5 T cell receptor beta chains from one sample, sequenced in a study of OX40 agonist ivuxolimab in advanced cancers. This table comes from immunoSEQ multiplex PCR, and its TCRdb copy is limited to in-frame clones, with some not included. The sample has over 60,000 clones, 85% to 90% seen once; the top ten hold roughly 1%. Here the sequenced sample was CD4+ or CD8+ T cells sorted from blood, taken in a trial of the OX40 agonist ivuxolimab. These receptors were collected from an adult with an advanced solid tumor such as melanoma, head and neck, liver or kidney cancer.

CDR3 coding DNA: TGTGCCAGCAGCCTGGACAGGGGCACTGAAGCTTTCTTT. Its translation is CASSLDRGTEAFF. The chain is built from TRBV11-2 and TRBJ1-1; TRBD1 agrees at 9 bases. J gave up 4 bases and V 5 bases, and 2 bases lay outside the gene matches. CDR3 length: 13 amino acids. The germline V gene encodes CDR1 SGHAT and CDR2 FQNNGV. The variable domain in full, completed from reference TRBV11-2 and TRBJ1-1, reads EAGVAQSPRYKIIEKRQSVAFWCNPISGHATLYWYQQILGQGPKLLIQFQNNGVVDDSQLPKDRFSAERLKGVDSTLKIQPAKLEDSAVYLCASSLDRGTEAFFGQGTRLTVV.

J is TRBJ2-7 and V is TRBV5-6, with 8 bases lining up with TRBD1. Germline CDR1 is SGHDT and CDR2 is YYEEEE. J lost 1 base, V lost 1 base, and 4 bases had no gene match. The CDR3 runs 15 residues. CDR3 in amino acids: CASSLYGTGSYEQYF. In DNA form, the CDR3 reads TGTGCCAGCAGCTTGTACGGGACAGGATCCTACGAGCAGTACTTC.

The rearrangement uses TRBV7-8 and TRBJ2-7; TRBD2 is a possible D gene (5 bases). Trimming removed 8 bases from V and 4 bases from J, with 15 bases in between. The length of the CDR3 is 13 residues. CDR1 is SGHVS, CDR2 FQNEAQ, per germline. In nucleotides, the CDR3 is TGTGCCAGCGGGGAGCTTACGCCATACGAGCAGTACTTC. Its translation: CASGELTPYEQYF.

The gene calls are TRBV6-1 and TRBJ2-4; 7 bases are shared with TRBD1. V lost 5 bases, J lost 3 bases, and 7 bases stayed unmatched. CDR1 and CDR2 from the germline V gene are MNHNS and SASEGT. This CDR3 is built from 15 residues. CDR3 nucleotides: TGTGCCAGCAGTCACAGGGGAGTCGACAAAAACATTCAGTACTTC. It codes for CASSHRGVDKNIQYF.

This chain connects TRBV6-4 to TRBJ2-1, with TRBD2 matching over 8 bases. Germline lookup yields CDR1 MRHNA and CDR2 SNTAGT. This CDR3 has 14 residues. V lost 5 bases to trimming and J lost 5 bases; unmatched junction nucleotides: 5. This CDR3 is CASSPTSVHNEQFF. In DNA, the CDR3 is TGTGCCAGCAGTCCGACTAGCGTCCACAATGAGCAGTTCTTC.